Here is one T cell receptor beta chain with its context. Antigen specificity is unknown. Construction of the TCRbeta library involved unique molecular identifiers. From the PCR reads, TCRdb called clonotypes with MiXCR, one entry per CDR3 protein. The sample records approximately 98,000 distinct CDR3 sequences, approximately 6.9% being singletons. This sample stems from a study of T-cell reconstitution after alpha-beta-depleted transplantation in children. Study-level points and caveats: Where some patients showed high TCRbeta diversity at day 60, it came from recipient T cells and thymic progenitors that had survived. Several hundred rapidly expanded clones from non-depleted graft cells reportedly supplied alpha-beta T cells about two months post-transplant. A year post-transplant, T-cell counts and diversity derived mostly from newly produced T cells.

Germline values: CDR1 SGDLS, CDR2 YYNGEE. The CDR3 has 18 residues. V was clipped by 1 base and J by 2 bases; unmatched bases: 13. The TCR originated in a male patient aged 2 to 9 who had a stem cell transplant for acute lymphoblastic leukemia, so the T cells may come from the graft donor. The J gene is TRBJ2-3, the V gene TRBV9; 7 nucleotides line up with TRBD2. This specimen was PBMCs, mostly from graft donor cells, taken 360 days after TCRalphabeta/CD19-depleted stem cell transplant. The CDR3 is CASSVPSTSLGPTDTQYF. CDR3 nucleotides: TGTGCCAGCAGCGTACCCTCGACTAGCTTGGGGCCCACAGATACGCAGTATTTT.